The 14 T cell receptor beta chains listed next were all sequenced from one sample in a study of blood T cell repertoires in COVID-19. Profiled with immunoSEQ multiplex PCR; TCRdb holds only in-frame clones, not every one. The table has 70,000 to 95,000 clones, over 80% seen once; the top ten hold 12%. Source material: peripheral blood. The receptors stem from a woman in her seventies with active or convalescent COVID-19.

This chain uses TRBV7-9 with TRBJ2-5, with 12 bases matching TRBD2. The germline V gene encodes CDR1 SEHNR and CDR2 FQNEAQ (reference sequence). The CDR3 runs to 14 residues. The junction had 1 base not matched to a gene; V was cut back by 3 bases and J by 5 bases. CDR3: CASSLGTSGETQYF. CDR3 DNA: TGTGCCAGCAGCTTGGGGACTAGCGGGGAGACCCAGTACTTC. The variable domain in full, completed from reference TRBV7-9 and TRBJ2-5, reads DTGVSQNPRHKITKRGQNVTFRCDPISEHNRLYWYRQTLGQGPEFLTYFQNEAQLEKSRLLSDRFSAERPKGSFSTLEIQRTEQGDSAMYLCASSLGTSGETQYFGPGTRLLVL.

The chain employs TRBV27 and TRBJ2-2; tentative D call: TRBD2 (5 bases). In germline, CDR1 is MNHEY, CDR2 SMNVEV (reference sequence). There are 15 residues in the CDR3. Trimming cost V 2 bases and J 5 bases, with 12 bases left between them. CDR3: CASSLNRGSTGELFF. In DNA form, the CDR3 reads TGTGCCAGCAGTTTAAACCGGGGTAGTACCGGGGAGCTGTTTTTT.

V usage is TRBV9 and J usage is TRBJ1-1, with no clear D. The V end was cut by 2 bases, the J end by 1 base, with 9 bases between. Germline V gene data show CDR1 as SGDLS and CDR2 as YYNGEE. CDR3 length: 14 amino acids. DNA for the CDR3: TGTGCCAGCAGCGTCAGCGATCCGAACACTGAAGCTTTCTTT. Amino acids: CASSVSDPNTEAFF.

The rearrangement joins TRBV5-5 to TRBJ1-6; maybe TRBD1 (6 bases). CDR1 SGHKS and CDR2 YYEKEE come from the germline V gene (reference sequence). V lost 4 bases to trimming and J lost 9 bases, with 23 bases between them. There are 17 residues in the CDR3. CDR3 region: CASSPQKSRTVFSPLHF. CDR3 DNA: TGTGCCAGCAGCCCCCAGAAGAGCAGGACAGTTTTTTCACCCCTCCACTTT.

The chain carries TRBV27 and TRBJ2-7; 10 bases align to TRBD1. V lost 1 base and J lost 4; bases outside the gene matches: 19. The CDR3 totals 20 residues. The germline CDR1 and CDR2 sequences are MNHEY and SMNVEV (reference sequence). CDR3: CASSLWGPMSGQGVPYEQYF. For the CDR3, the DNA is TGTGCCAGCAGTTTATGGGGCCCCATGTCTGGACAGGGGGTTCCTTACGAGCAGTACTTC.

In the case of this clone: At the DNA level, this CDR3 is encoded by other sequences in the same sample as well. V usage is TRBV29-1 and J usage is TRBJ2-5; 7 nucleotides align to TRBD2. The J segment lost 3 bases and the V segment lost 5 bases, leaving 3 bases of the junction unmatched. The CDR3 length is 12 residues. Per germline, CDR1 SQVTM and CDR2 ANQGSEA. This CDR3 is CSVRGGEETQYF. CDR3 coding DNA: TGCAGCGTTAGGGGAGGGGAAGAGACCCAGTACTTC.

This chain joins TRBV29-1 and TRBJ2-5; D not certain. The germline gives CDR1 SQVTM, CDR2 ANQGSEA. V was cut by 3 bases and J by 1 base, with 3 bases left in between. This CDR3 comprises 11 residues. The CDR3 bases are TGCAGCGTTGACCGCCAAGAGACCCAGTACTTC. As protein: CSVDRQETQYF.

This clone was detected only a few times. The V and J genes are TRBV6-6 and TRBJ1-2, with D possibly TRBD1 on 6 matching bases. Germline CDR1 reads MNHNY; CDR2 reads SVGAGI (reference sequence). The CDR3 consists of 15 residues. V was clipped by 6 bases and J by 7 bases, with 21 bases between them. The CDR3 nucleotides are TGTGCCAGCAGGCCCGGAAGGGGGGGGGATGTTGGCTACACCTTC. Translating gives CASRPGRGGDVGYTF.

This clone was observed a few times. The V call is TRBV5-1, the J call TRBJ2-3; unclear D gene. Germline-derived CDR1 and CDR2 are SGHRS and YFSETQ. CDR3 size: 12 residues. V dropped 5 bases and J dropped 0 bases, with 4 bases sitting between them. In DNA form, the CDR3 reads TGCGCCAGCAGTTCTAGCACAGATACGCAGTATTTT. Its protein product is CASSSSTDTQYF.

The sample holds one count of this clone. CDR3 sequence (DNA): TGTGCCAGCAGCTTCTCAGGGGGCCGTAACTATGGCTACACCTTC. Protein product: CASSFSGGRNYGYTF. The chain couples TRBV7-9 to TRBJ1-2, with 8 bases matching TRBD1. This CDR3 comprises 15 residues. Trimming removed 3 bases from V and 1 base from J; junction bases left unmatched: 4. The germline CDR1 and CDR2 sequences are SEHNR and FQNEAQ (reference sequence).

As regards this clone: Other nucleotide sequences from this sample produce the same CDR3. The chain is built from TRBV6-5 and TRBJ2-2; TRBD1 aligns across 11 bases. CDR1 and CDR2 (germline): MNHEY, SVGAGI. The CDR3 has 15 residues. V trimming: 4 bases; J trimming: 3 bases; junction bases outside the gene matches: 1. The CDR3 DNA is TGTGCCAGCAGTTCGGGACAGGGGGACACCGGGGAGCTGTTTTTT. It encodes CASSSGQGDTGELFF.

This chain uses TRBV27 with TRBJ1-2, with D possibly matching TRBD1 (5 bases). CDR1 and CDR2 (germline): MNHEY, SMNVEV (reference sequence). V shed 6 bases and J shed 6 bases, with 20 bases lying between them. This CDR3 comprises 15 residues. CDR3 amino acids: CASSTRQTPGDGYTF. The CDR3 DNA follows: TGTGCCAGCAGCACCCGTCAAACCCCGGGGGATGGCTACACCTTC.

The chain links TRBV28 to TRBJ1-5, with D hard to call. V lost 6 bases and J 1 base, leaving 10 bases between the germline ends. From germline, CDR1 is MDHEN and CDR2 SYDVKM. The CDR3 covers 14 residues. The CDR3 bases are TGTGCCAGCAGCCCGGGTGGGAGCAATCAGCCCCAGCATTTT. Encoded protein: CASSPGGSNQPQHF.

For the CDR3, the DNA is TGTGCCATTGCTAGCGGGGGGGGTCAAGAGACCCAGTACTTC. The encoded protein is CAIASGGGQETQYF. This chain uses TRBV10-3 with TRBJ2-5; the match to TRBD2 covers 12 bases. The CDR3 is 14 residues long. The V gene's germline CDR1 is ENHRY and CDR2 SYGVKD. After removal of 9 bases from V and 2 bases from J, the junction contained 4 bases not matched to a gene.